A selection of T cell receptor beta chains follows, all from one sample in a study of identical twins. TCRdb reanalysed the 5' RACE reads using MiXCR and keeps one entry per CDR3 protein. Among 600,000 to 700,000 distinct CDR3 sequences listed, 21% were seen once. The same data also went into a second study, on T cells expressing NK-cell markers.

The sequenced material came from PBMCs. The receptors come from a woman between 18 and 29 years old in good health. Each CDR3 is given with its conserved first and last residue. The D gene is left open where the match is weak. Part of the rows lack a size; the others show once, few, many or a class for expanded clones.

len | j_gene | d_gene | v_gene | abundance | CDR3aa | CDR3nt
17 | TRBJ2-2 | TRBD2 | TRBV18 | NA | CASSRASGQANTGELFF | TGTGCCAGCTCACGGGCTAGCGGGCAAGCGAACACCGGGGAGCTGTTTTTT
17 | TRBJ2-1 | NA | TRBV25-1 | few | CASSHTWGPLRYNEQFF | TGTGCCAGCAGTCACACCTGGGGGCCACTTCGATACAATGAGCAGTTCTTC
16 | TRBJ1-5 | NA | TRBV10-3 | NA | CAISERTGGSNQPQHF | TGTGCCATCAGTGAACGAACGGGCGGTAGCAATCAGCCCCAGCATTTT
13 | TRBJ2-1 | NA | TRBV11-2 | NA | CASSLALHNEQFF | TGTGCCAGCAGCTTAGCCTTACACAATGAGCAGTTCTTC
14 | TRBJ2-1 | NA | TRBV10-3 | few | CAISRGGAGNEQFF | TGTGCCATCAGCCGAGGGGGGGCTGGGAATGAGCAGTTCTTC
20 | TRBJ2-1 | TRBD2 | TRBV5-1 | NA | CASSPTAGLGANIRYNEQFF | TGCGCCAGCAGCCCTACGGCGGGACTAGGGGCTAACATCCGATACAATGAGCAGTTCTTC
14 | TRBJ2-3 | NA | TRBV6-1 | NA | CASLGHRRTDTQYF | TGTGCCAGCTTGGGACATCGGAGAACAGATACGCAGTATTTT
16 | TRBJ1-1 | TRBD1 | TRBV5-1 | few | CASSLAFGQGNTEAFF | TGCGCCAGCAGCTTGGCCTTCGGACAGGGGAACACTGAAGCTTTCTTT
17 | TRBJ2-3 | TRBD2 | TRBV20-1 | NA | CSAGLPTLAGRTDTQYF | TGCAGTGCTGGTCTCCCCACCTTAGCGGGCCGCACAGATACGCAGTATTTT
14 | TRBJ2-5 | TRBD2 | TRBV10-3 | few | CAISQRGDQETQYF | TGTGCCATCTCCCAGCGGGGGGATCAAGAGACCCAGTACTTC
16 | TRBJ1-1 | NA | TRBV27 | few | CASSLSGGYLPGEAFF | TGTGCCAGCAGTTTATCGGGAGGGTACCTACCTGGTGAAGCTTTCTTT
15 | TRBJ2-3 | NA | TRBV7-3 | many | CASSLSGVGTDTQYF | TGTGCCAGCAGCTTAAGCGGGGTGGGCACAGATACGCAGTATTTT
14 | TRBJ2-3 | NA | TRBV5-1 | NA | CASRRGRDTDTQYF | TGCGCCAGCAGGCGGGGGCGCGACACAGATACGCAGTATTTT
13 | TRBJ2-1 | NA | TRBV6-2/TRBV6-3 | few | CASSRGRYNEQFF | TGTGCCAGCAGCCGGGGGCGATACAATGAGCAGTTCTTC
13 | TRBJ2-1 | TRBD2 | TRBV29-1 | NA | CSVHTGTRDEQFF | TGCAGCGTACACACCGGGACTAGGGATGAGCAGTTCTTC
17 | TRBJ2-7 | TRBD2 | TRBV20-1 | once | CSAGVASGSQLGYEQYF | TGCAGTGCTGGGGTGGCTAGCGGGAGTCAACTGGGCTACGAGCAGTACTTC
16 | TRBJ2-1 | TRBD2 | TRBV13 | NA | CASSIRLAGAFNEQFF | TGTGCCAGCAGCATCCGGCTAGCGGGGGCCTTCAATGAGCAGTTCTTC
16 | TRBJ2-7 | NA | TRBV5-6 | NA | CASSQPRNRVYYEQYF | TGTGCCAGCAGCCAGCCCCGGAACAGGGTATACTACGAGCAGTACTTC
15 | TRBJ2-1 | TRBD1 | TRBV9 | NA | CASSLDREVGNEQFF | TGTGCCAGCAGCCTAGACAGGGAAGTAGGGAATGAGCAGTTCTTC
12 | TRBJ2-7 | NA | TRBV2 | NA | CASLQGTYEQYF | TGTGCCAGTCTACAGGGCACCTACGAGCAGTACTTC
13 | TRBJ2-7 | NA | TRBV20-1 | few | CSARDGGSYEQYF | TGCAGTGCTAGAGACGGGGGCTCCTACGAGCAGTACTTC
16 | TRBJ2-1 | TRBD2 | TRBV5-1 | few | CASSPAVLAGNNEQFF | TGCGCCAGCAGCCCTGCTGTTCTAGCGGGGAACAATGAGCAGTTCTTC
16 | TRBJ2-7 | TRBD2 | TRBV20-1 | NA | CSATPRAGGIGYEQYF | TGCAGTGCGACCCCCCGGGCGGGAGGTATAGGCTACGAGCAGTACTTC
13 | TRBJ2-5 | NA | TRBV7-8 | NA | CASSHDIQETQYF | TGTGCCAGCAGCCACGACATCCAAGAGACCCAGTACTTC
15 | TRBJ2-5 | NA | TRBV5-1 | many | CASSLAGRGQETQYF | TGCGCCAGCAGCTTGGCCGGCAGAGGACAAGAGACCCAGTACTTC
15 | TRBJ2-3 | NA | TRBV20-1 | many | CSATPRVGSTDTQYF | TGCAGTGCTACCCCCCGGGTCGGGAGCACAGATACGCAGTATTTT
18 | TRBJ2-5 | TRBD2 | TRBV3-1 | few | CASSQEFPSRLAEETQYF | TGTGCCAGCAGCCAAGAATTCCCAAGTCGACTAGCGGAAGAGACCCAGTACTTC
12 | TRBJ2-3 | TRBD2 | TRBV20-1 | NA | CSADLAADTQYF | TGCAGTGCCGACCTAGCGGCGGATACGCAGTATTTT
14 | TRBJ2-5 | NA | TRBV27 | NA | CASSHGGYQETQYF | TGTGCCAGCAGCCACGGGGGATACCAAGAGACCCAGTACTTC
16 | TRBJ2-3 | TRBD1 | TRBV5-1 | NA | CASSLGQGLRTDTQYF | TGCGCCAGCAGCTTGGGACAGGGGCTTCGCACAGATACGCAGTATTTT
15 | TRBJ1-5 | NA | TRBV12-3/TRBV12-4 | few | CASSLRGGGSQPQHF | TGTGCCAGCAGTTTACGCGGAGGGGGAAGTCAGCCCCAGCATTTT
14 | TRBJ2-3 | NA | TRBV29-1 | many | CSVRASLGTDTQYF | TGCAGCGTTCGGGCTAGCTTGGGCACAGATACGCAGTATTTT
12 | TRBJ2-7 | NA | TRBV7-9 | few | CASSADRSEQYF | TGTGCCAGCAGCGCGGACAGATCCGAGCAGTACTTC
15 | TRBJ2-3 | TRBD1 | TRBV6-1 | few | CASTMRTGLTDTQYF | TGTGCCAGCACTATGCGGACAGGGCTCACAGATACGCAGTATTTT
15 | TRBJ1-3 | TRBD1 | TRBV10-3 | NA | CAARPGQYSGNTIYF | TGTGCCGCGCGTCCGGGACAGTACTCTGGAAACACCATATATTTT
14 | TRBJ2-1 | NA | TRBV29-1 | few | CSTRGTSPYNEQFF | TGCAGCACCAGAGGGACTTCTCCCTACAATGAGCAGTTCTTC
14 | TRBJ2-1 | NA | TRBV5-1 | once | CASRVLSSYNEQFF | TGCGCCAGCCGTGTCCTGAGCTCCTACAATGAGCAGTTCTTC
16 | TRBJ2-2 | NA | TRBV6-2/TRBV6-3 | many | CASSYQRDSQTGELFF | TGTGCCAGCAGTTACCAACGGGACTCCCAAACCGGGGAGCTGTTTTTT
12 | TRBJ2-7 | NA | TRBV29-1 | few | CSVETDTYEQYF | TGCAGCGTTGAAACAGATACCTACGAGCAGTACTTC
12 | TRBJ2-5 | NA | TRBV6-5 | NA | CASSSSPGPRYF | TGTGCCAGCAGTTCATCTCCGGGCCCCCGGTACTTC
13 | TRBJ2-7 | NA | TRBV7-8 | once | CASSLVFSYEQYF | TGTGCCAGCAGCTTAGTGTTCTCCTACGAGCAGTACTTC
14 | TRBJ2-7 | TRBD2 | TRBV20-1 | NA | CSAVSGGLSYEQYF | TGCAGTGCTGTGAGCGGGGGCCTAAGCTACGAGCAGTACTTC
15 | TRBJ1-6 | NA | TRBV6-5 | NA | CASRYSTAGRSPLHF | TGTGCCAGCAGATACTCGACAGCCGGACGTTCACCCCTCCACTTT
16 | TRBJ2-3 | TRBD2 | TRBV20-1 | NA | CSATDRTSGLTDTQYF | TGCAGTGCTACCGATAGGACTAGCGGGCTCACAGATACGCAGTATTTT
15 | TRBJ2-7 | TRBD2 | TRBV6-1 | NA | CASRTTGTRGVEQYF | TGTGCCAGCAGAACCACCGGGACTAGAGGGGTCGAGCAGTACTTC
13 | TRBJ2-5 | TRBD2 | TRBV7-6 | few | CASSRLAPETQYF | TGTGCCAGCAGCCGACTAGCCCCAGAGACCCAGTACTTC
14 | TRBJ2-1 | TRBD2 | TRBV20-1 | few | CSARVEAGGNEQFF | TGCAGTGCTAGAGTGGAGGCGGGAGGGAATGAGCAGTTCTTC
14 | TRBJ1-2 | NA | TRBV6-1 | many | CASNTGRSLGGYTF | TGTGCCAGTAATACAGGGCGTTCGTTAGGCGGCTACACCTTC
18 | TRBJ2-7 | TRBD2 | TRBV3-1 | NA | CATSQDLTGTSPNYEQYF | TGTGCCACCAGCCAAGATCTAACCGGGACTAGCCCCAACTACGAGCAGTACTTC
17 | TRBJ2-3 | TRBD2 | TRBV4-2 | few | CASSQGGLAGDTDTQYF | TGTGCCAGCAGCCAAGGGGGCCTAGCGGGGGACACAGATACGCAGTATTTT
14 | TRBJ2-7 | TRBD1 | TRBV15 | NA | CATSRDGTGSEQYF | TGTGCCACCAGCAGAGATGGGACAGGGAGCGAGCAGTACTTC
19 | TRBJ2-6 | TRBD1 | TRBV11-1 | NA | CASSLWGGTGVDGANVLTF | TGTGCCAGCAGCCTATGGGGGGGGACAGGGGTAGATGGGGCCAACGTCCTGACTTTC
14 | TRBJ2-5 | TRBD2 | TRBV10-3 | many | CAISPPGGQETQYF | TGTGCCATCAGTCCACCGGGGGGTCAAGAGACCCAGTACTTC
14 | TRBJ2-1 | NA | TRBV2 | many | CASSGGGSYNEQFF | TGTGCCAGCAGTGGAGGGGGCTCCTACAATGAGCAGTTCTTC
12 | TRBJ2-7 | TRBD2 | TRBV9 | few | CASSPNGREQYF | TGTGCCAGCAGCCCGAACGGGAGGGAGCAGTACTTC
15 | TRBJ2-5 | TRBD2 | TRBV29-1 | few | CSVAPGSGDQETQYF | TGCAGCGTTGCGCCGGGAAGCGGGGACCAAGAGACCCAGTACTTC
16 | TRBJ2-3 | NA | TRBV5-1 | NA | CASSLALGGRTDTQYF | TGCGCCAGCAGCTTGGCCCTTGGGGGGCGCACAGATACGCAGTATTTT
18 | TRBJ1-1 | NA | TRBV2 | NA | CASSWEQAPGIRDTEAFF | TGTGCCAGCTCTTGGGAACAAGCTCCCGGGATTCGGGACACTGAAGCTTTCTTT
13 | TRBJ2-7 | NA | TRBV6-2/TRBV6-3 | NA | CASSSGSFPEQYF | TGTGCCAGCAGTTCGGGAAGCTTCCCCGAGCAGTACTTC
13 | TRBJ2-3 | NA | TRBV12-3/TRBV12-4 | NA | CASRNRDLLTQYF | TGTGCCAGCAGAAACCGGGACCTGCTTACGCAGTATTTT